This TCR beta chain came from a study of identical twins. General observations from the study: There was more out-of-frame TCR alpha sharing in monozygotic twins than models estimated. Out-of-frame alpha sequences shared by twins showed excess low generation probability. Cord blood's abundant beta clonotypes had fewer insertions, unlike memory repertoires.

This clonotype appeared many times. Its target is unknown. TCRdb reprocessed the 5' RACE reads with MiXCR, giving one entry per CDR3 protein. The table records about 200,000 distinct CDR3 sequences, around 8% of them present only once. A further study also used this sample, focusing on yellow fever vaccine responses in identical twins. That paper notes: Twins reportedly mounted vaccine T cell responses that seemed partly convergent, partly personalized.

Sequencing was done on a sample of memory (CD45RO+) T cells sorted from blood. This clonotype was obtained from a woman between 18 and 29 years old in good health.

The CDR3 here is CATSDSTSVYNEQFF. CDR3 nucleotides: TGTGCCACCAGTGACTCGACTAGCGTCTACAATGAGCAGTTCTTC. The chain combines TRBV24-1 with TRBJ2-1; TRBD2 matches 8 bases. The CDR3 covers 15 residues. Germline V gene data show CDR1 as KGHDR and CDR2 as SFDVKD. Losses at the gene ends were 4 bases for V and 3 bases for J; bases not matched to a gene: 4.